The entry below gives a single TCR beta chain sequence along with its context. Its antigen remains unknown. TCR beta libraries were prepared from cDNA with unique molecular identifiers. T cells numbering roughly 0.9 to 10 million yielded cDNA molecules that totaled roughly 500,000. Using its own MiXCR run on the PCR reads, TCRdb lists one record per CDR3 protein. The top ten clones hold 0.56% of a sample with fewer than 850,000 distinct CDR3 sequences, less than 35% of them seen once. The data derive from a study of post-analysis software for immune sequencing data. The overall study: Both relapsing-remitting and secondary progressive multiple sclerosis featured among the disease courses, as did progressive-relapsing multiple sclerosis.

Study-wide results and limits: The authors found that F measure strongly co-clustered same-batch samples. TRBV segments more frequent in patients than in controls numbered roughly 5 and included TRBV5-6, TRBV5-1 and TRBV20-1. Relative to controls, patients with multiple sclerosis showed significantly lower normalized Chao1 diversity.

CDR3 length: 17 residues. V lost 3 bases and J lost 5; bases outside the gene matches: 11. Germline CDR1 is PRHDT and CDR2 is FYEKMQ (reference sequence). The V and J genes are TRBV13 and TRBJ2-2; the match to TRBD2 covers 8 bases. The sequence came from a girl aged 5-17 years with multiple sclerosis. Material: blood. The CDR3 DNA reads as TGTGCCAGCAGCTTGGCGGGAGGTCCGGCAGGGACCGGGGAGCTGTTTTTT. This codes for CASSLAGGPAGTGELFF.